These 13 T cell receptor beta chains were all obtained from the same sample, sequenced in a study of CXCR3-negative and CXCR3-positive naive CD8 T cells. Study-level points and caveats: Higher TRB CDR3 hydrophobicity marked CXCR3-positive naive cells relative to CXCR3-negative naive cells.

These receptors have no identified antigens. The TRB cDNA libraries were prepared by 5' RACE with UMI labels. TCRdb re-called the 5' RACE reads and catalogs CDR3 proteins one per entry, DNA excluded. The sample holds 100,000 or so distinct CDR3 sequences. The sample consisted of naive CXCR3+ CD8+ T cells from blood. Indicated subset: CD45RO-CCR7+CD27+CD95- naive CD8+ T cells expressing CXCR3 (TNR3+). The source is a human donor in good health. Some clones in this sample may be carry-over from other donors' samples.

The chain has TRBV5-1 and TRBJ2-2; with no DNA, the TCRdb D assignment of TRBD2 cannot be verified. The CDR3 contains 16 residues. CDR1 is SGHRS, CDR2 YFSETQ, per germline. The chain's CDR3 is CASSLVGTSHTGELFF.

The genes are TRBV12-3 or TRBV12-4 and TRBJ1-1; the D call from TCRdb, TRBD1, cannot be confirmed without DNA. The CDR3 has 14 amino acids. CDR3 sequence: CASSQGGGRTEAFF.

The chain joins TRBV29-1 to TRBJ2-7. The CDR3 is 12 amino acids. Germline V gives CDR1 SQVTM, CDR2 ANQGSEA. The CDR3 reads CSVEDSLYEQYF.

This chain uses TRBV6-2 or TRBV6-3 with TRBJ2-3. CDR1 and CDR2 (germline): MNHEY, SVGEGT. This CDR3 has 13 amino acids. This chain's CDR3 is CASSYHEADTQYF.

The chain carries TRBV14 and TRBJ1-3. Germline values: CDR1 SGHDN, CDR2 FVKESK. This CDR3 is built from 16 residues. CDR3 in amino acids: CASSQVVSARGNTIYF.

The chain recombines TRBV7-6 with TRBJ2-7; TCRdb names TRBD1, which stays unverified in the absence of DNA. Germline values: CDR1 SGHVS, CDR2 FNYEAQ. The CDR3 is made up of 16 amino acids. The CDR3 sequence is CASSLQGVRKAYEQYF. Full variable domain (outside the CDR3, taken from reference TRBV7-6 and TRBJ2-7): GAGVSQSPRYKVTKRGQDVALRCDPISGHVSLYWYRQALGQGPEFLTYFNYEAQQDKSGLPNDRFSAERPEGSISTLTIQRTEQRDSAMYRCASSLQGVRKAYEQYFGPGTRLTVT.

The CDR3 spells CASSFWDTQYF. The J gene is TRBJ2-3, the V gene TRBV12-3 or TRBV12-4. The length of the CDR3 is 11 residues.

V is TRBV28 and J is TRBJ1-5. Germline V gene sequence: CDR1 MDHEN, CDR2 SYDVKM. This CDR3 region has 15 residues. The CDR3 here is CASSLGLGSNQSQHF.

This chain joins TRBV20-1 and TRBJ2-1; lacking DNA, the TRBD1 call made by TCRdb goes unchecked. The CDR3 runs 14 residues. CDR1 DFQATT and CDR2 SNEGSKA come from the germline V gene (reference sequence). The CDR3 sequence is CSALTGGNYNEQFF.

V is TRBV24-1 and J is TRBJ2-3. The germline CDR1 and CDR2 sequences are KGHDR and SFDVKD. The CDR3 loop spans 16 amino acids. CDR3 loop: CATSDSGHRPTDTQYF.

CDR3 protein: CASSLAVSSYEQYF. The chain employs TRBV7-8 and TRBJ2-7. CDR3 length equals 14 residues. Looked up from germline, CDR1 is SGHVS and CDR2 is FQNEAQ.

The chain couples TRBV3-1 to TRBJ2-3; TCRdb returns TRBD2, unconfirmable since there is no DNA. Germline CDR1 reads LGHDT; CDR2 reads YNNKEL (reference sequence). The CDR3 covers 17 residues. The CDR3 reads CASSQDRREGLTDTQYF.

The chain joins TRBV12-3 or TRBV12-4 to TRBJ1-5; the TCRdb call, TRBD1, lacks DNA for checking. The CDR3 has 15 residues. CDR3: CASSFFRDNHQPQHF.